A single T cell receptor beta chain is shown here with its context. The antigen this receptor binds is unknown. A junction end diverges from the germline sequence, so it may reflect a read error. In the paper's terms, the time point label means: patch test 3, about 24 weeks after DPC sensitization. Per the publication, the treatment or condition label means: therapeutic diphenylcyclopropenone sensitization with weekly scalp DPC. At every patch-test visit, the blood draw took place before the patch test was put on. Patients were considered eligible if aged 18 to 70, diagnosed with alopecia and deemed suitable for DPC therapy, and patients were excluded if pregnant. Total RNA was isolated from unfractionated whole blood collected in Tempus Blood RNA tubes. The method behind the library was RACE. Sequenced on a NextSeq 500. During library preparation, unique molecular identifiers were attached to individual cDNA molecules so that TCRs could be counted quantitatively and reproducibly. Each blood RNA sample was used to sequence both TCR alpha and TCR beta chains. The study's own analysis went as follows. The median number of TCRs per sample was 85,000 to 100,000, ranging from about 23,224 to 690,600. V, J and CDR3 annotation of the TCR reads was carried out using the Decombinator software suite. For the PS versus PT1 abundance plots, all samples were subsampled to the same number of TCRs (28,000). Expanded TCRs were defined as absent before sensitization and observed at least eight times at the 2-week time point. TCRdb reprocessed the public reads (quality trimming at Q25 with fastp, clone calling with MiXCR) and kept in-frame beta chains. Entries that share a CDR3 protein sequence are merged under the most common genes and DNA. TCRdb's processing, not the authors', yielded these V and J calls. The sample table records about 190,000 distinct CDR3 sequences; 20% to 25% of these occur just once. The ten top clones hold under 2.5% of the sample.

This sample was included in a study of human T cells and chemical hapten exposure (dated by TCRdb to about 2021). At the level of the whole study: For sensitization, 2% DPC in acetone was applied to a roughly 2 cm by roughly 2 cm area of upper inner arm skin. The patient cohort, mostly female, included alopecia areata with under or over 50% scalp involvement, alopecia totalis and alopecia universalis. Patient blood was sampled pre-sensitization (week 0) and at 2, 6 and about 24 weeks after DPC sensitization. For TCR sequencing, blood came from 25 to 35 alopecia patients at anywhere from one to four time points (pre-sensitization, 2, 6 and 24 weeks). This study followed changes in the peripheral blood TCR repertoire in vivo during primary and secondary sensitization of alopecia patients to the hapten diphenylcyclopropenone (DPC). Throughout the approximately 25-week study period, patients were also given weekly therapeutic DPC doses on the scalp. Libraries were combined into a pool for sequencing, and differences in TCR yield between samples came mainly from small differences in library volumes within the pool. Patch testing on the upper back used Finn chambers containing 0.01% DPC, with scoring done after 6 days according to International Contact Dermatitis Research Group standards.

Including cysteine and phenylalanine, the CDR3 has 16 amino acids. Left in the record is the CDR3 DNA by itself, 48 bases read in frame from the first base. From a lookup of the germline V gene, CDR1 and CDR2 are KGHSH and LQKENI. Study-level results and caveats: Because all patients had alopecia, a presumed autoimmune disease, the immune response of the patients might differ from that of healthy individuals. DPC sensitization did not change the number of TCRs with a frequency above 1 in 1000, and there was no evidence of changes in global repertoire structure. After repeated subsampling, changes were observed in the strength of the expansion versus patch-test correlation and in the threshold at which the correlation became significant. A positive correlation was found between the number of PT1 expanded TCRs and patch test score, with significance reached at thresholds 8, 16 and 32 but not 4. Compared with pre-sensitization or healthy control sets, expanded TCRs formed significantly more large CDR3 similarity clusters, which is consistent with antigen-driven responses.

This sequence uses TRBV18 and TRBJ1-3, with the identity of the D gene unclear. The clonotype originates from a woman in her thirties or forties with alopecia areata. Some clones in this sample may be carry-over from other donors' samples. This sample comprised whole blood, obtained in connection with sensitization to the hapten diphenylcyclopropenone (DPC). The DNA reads TGTGTCAGCTCACCACTGGCGGATAGCTCTGGAAACACCATATATTTT. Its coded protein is CVSSPLADSSGNTIYF.